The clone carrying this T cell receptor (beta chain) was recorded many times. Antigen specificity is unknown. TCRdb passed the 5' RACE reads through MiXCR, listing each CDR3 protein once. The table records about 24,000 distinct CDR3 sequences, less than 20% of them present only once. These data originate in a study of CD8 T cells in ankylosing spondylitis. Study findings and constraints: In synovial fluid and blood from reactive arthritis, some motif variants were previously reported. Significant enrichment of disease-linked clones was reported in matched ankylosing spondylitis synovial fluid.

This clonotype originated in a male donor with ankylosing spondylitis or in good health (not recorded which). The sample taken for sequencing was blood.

CDR3 sequence: CASSLVRDEKLFF. The DNA for the CDR3 is TGTGCCAGCAGCTTGGTCAGGGATGAAAAACTGTTTTTT. The genes are TRBV5-6 and TRBJ1-4; D may be TRBD1 (5 bases). From germline, CDR1 is SGHDT and CDR2 YYEEEE. Trimming stripped 0 bases from V and 6 bases from J, with 6 bases between. The CDR3 extends over 13 amino acids.